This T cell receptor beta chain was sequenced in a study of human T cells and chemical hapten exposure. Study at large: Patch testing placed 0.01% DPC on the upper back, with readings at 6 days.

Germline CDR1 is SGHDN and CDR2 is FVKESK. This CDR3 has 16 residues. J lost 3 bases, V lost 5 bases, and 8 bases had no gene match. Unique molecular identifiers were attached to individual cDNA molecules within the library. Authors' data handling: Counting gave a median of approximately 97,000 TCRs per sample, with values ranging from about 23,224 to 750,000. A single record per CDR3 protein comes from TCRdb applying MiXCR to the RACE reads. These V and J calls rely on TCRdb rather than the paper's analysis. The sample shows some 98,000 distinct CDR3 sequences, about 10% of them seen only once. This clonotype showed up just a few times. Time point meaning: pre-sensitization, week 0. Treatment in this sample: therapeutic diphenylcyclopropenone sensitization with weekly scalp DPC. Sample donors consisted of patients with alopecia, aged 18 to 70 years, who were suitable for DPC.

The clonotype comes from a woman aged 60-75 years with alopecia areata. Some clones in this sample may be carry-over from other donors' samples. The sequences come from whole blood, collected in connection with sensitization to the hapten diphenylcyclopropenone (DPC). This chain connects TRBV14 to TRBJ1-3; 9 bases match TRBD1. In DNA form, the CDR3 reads TGTGCCAGCAGCTCCACCGGGACAGGGTTTGGAAACACCATATATTTT. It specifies CASSSTGTGFGNTIYF.